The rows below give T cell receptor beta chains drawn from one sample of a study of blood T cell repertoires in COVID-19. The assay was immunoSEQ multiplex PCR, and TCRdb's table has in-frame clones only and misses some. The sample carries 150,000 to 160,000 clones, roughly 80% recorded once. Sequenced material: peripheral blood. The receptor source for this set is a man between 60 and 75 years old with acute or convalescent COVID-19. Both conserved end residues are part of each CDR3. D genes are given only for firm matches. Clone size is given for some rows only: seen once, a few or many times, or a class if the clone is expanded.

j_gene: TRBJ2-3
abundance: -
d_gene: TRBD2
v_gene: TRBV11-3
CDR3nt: TGTGCCAGCAGCCAGGCCAACCTAGCGGGGGGGCGCACAGATACGCAGTATTTT
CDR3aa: CASSQANLAGGRTDTQYF

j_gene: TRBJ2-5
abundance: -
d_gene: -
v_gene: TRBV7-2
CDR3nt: TGTGCCAGCAGCTTAGACATGGCAAAGACCCAGTACTTC
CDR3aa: CASSLDMAKTQYF

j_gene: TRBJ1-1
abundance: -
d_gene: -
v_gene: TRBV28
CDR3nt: TGTGCCAGCAGTTTATTTCGGGGGGCAACTGAAGCTTTCTTT
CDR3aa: CASSLFRGATEAFF

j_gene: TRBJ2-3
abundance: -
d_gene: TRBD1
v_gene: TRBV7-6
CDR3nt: TGTGCCAGCAGCAGAGGGACAGGGAAGACAGATACGCAGTATTTT
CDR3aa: CASSRGTGKTDTQYF

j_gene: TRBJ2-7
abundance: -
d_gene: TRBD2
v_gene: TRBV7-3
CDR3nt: TGTGCCAGCAGCTCCGGACCTCGCGGGGGGACCTACGAGCAGTACTTC
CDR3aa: CASSSGPRGGTYEQYF

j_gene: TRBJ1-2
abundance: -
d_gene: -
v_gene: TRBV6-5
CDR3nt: TGTGCCAGCAGAACCCGACAGAATGGCTACACCTTC
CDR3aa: CASRTRQNGYTF

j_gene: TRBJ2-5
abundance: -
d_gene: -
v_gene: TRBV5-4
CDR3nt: TGTGCCAGCAGCTTACACAGCCTGGGTTTAGGAACCCAGTACTTC
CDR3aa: CASSLHSLGLGTQYF

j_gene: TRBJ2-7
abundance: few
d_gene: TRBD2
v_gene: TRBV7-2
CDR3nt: TGTGCCAGCAGCTTCCTACTAGCGGGAGGTCGCTCCTACGAGCAGTACTTC
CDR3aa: CASSFLLAGGRSYEQYF

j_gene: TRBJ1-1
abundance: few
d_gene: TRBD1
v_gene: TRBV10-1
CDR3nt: TGCGCCAGCAGTGGGACAGGGAGGGACACTGAAGCTTTCTTT
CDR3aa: CASSGTGRDTEAFF

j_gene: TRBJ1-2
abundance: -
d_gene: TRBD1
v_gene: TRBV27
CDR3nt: TGTGCCAGCAGTCGGGACAGTCTCGCCGGAGGCTACACCTTC
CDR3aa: CASSRDSLAGGYTF